A single sample is the source of the 30 T cell receptor beta chains below, sequenced in a study of T cells in Graves' hyperthyroidism and ophthalmopathy. TCR beta CDR3 region amplification was performed from RNA transcripts. The HTBI set primed first-round TCR CDR3 RT-PCR. One entry per CDR3 protein, called by TCRdb with MiXCR from the multiplex PCR reads. The sample has 90,000 to 120,000 distinct CDR3 sequences; about 15% are singletons. The sample was blood. The receptors were sampled from a woman between 50 and 59 years old with Graves' hyperthyroidism.

This clonotype was recorded at least ten times. The V and J genes are TRBV20-1 and TRBJ2-3; the match to TRBD2 covers 10 bases. The CDR3 covers 15 residues. CDR1 DFQATT and CDR2 SNEGSKA come from the germline V gene (reference sequence). The V segment lost 3 bases and the J segment 5 bases; nucleotides outside the gene matches: 8. CDR3 sequence reads: CSARAAGGGIDTQYF. CDR3 DNA sequence: TGCAGTGCTAGGGCAGCGGGAGGGGGTATAGATACGCAGTATTTT.

This clonotype occurred many times. This chain uses TRBV9 with TRBJ1-1; perhaps TRBD1 as D (6 bases). With 3 bases removed from V and 1 base from J, the gap between germline ends came to 13 bases. Per germline, CDR1 SGDLS and CDR2 YYNGEE. This CDR3 contains 15 residues. The CDR3 DNA is TGTGCCAGCAGCGGCGGGGGAGGGGGGAACACTGAAGCTTTCTTT. Encoded protein: CASSGGGGGNTEAFF.

This clonotype was seen repeatedly, ten times or more. V is TRBV28 and J is TRBJ2-6, with D tentatively TRBD1 (6 bases). Germline CDR1 and CDR2: MDHEN and SYDVKM. The CDR3 sequence is 18 residues long. V shed 3 bases and J shed 0 bases, with 15 bases lying between them. This CDR3 reads CASSFVPGARSGANVLTF. The CDR3 DNA follows: TGTGCCAGCAGTTTCGTCCCAGGGGCCCGCTCTGGGGCCAACGTCCTGACTTTC.

This clonotype was counted many times. The chain couples TRBV7-9 to TRBJ2-7; TRBD2 is a possible D gene (6 bases). This CDR3 comprises 14 residues. The V gene's germline CDR1 is SEHNR and CDR2 FQNEAQ (reference sequence). Trimming removed 11 bases at V and 0 bases at J, with 17 bases between. CDR3: CAHRESYISYEQYV. The CDR3 bases are TGTGCCCATCGGGAGTCCTACATCTCCTACGAGCAGTACGTC.

This clonotype has a count of ten or more. The CDR3 here is CASTRDRDEKLFF. CDR3 in DNA: TGTGCCAGCACCAGGGACAGGGATGAAAAACTGTTTTTT. This chain connects TRBV12-3 or TRBV12-4 to TRBJ1-4, with 9 bases matching TRBD1. V trimming: 7 bases; J trimming: 6 bases; junction bases outside the gene matches: 3. This CDR3 has 13 amino acids.

This clonotype was seen ten or more times. The chain is built from TRBV3-1 and TRBJ1-3; no clear D. This CDR3 contains 14 residues. The germline V gene encodes CDR1 LGHDT and CDR2 YNNKEL (reference sequence). V was shortened by 2 bases and J by 0 bases, with 5 bases between the two germline ends. DNA for the CDR3: TGTGCCAGCAGCCAAACTCACTCTGGAAACACCATATATTTT. Translation gives CASSQTHSGNTIYF.

The gene calls are TRBV11-2 and TRBJ2-5; TRBD1 matches at 7 bases. The CDR3 covers 15 residues. Germline values: CDR1 SGHAT, CDR2 FQNNGV. The trim removed 4 bases at V and 4 bases at J, leaving 9 bases unmatched. The CDR3 DNA reads TGTGCCAGCAGCTCCTACCCGGACAGGCTAGAGACCCAGTACTTC. This sequence encodes CASSSYPDRLETQYF.

This clonotype has a count of ten or more. This sequence joins TRBV6-1 and TRBJ2-3, with no clear D. Per germline, CDR1 MNHNS and CDR2 SASEGT. Trimming stripped 1 base from V and 0 bases from J, with 8 bases between. The CDR3 runs 15 residues. This CDR3 is CASSEDPSSTDTQYF. The CDR3 nucleotides are TGTGCCAGCAGTGAAGACCCGTCTAGCACAGATACGCAGTATTTT.

This clonotype was detected ten times or more. V usage is TRBV5-1 and J usage is TRBJ2-1, with TRBD2 matching over 11 bases. The germline V gene encodes CDR1 SGHRS and CDR2 YFSETQ. V lost 6 bases, J lost 6 bases, and 8 bases stayed unmatched. There are 15 residues in the CDR3. The CDR3 spells CASTVSGRALNEQFF. The CDR3 DNA is TGCGCCAGCACCGTTAGCGGGAGGGCCCTCAATGAGCAGTTCTTC. The whole variable domain, remainder taken from reference TRBV5-1 and TRBJ2-1, is KAGVTQTPRYLIKTRGQQVTLSCSPISGHRSVSWYQQTPGQGLQFLFEYFSETQRNKGNFPGRFSGRQFSNSRSEMNVSTLELGDSALYLCASTVSGRALNEQFFGPGTRLTVL.

The chain carries TRBV12-3 or TRBV12-4 and TRBJ1-1; D not resolved. V was clipped by 3 bases and J by 4 bases, with 9 bases between them. The CDR3 consists of 13 residues. CDR3 protein: CASSFDPRTEAFF. The CDR3 DNA reads TGTGCCAGCAGTTTCGATCCCCGCACTGAAGCTTTCTTT.

This chain links TRBV24-1 with TRBJ2-2, with 7 bases fitting TRBD1. This CDR3 is 18 amino acids long. V trimming: 4 bases; J trimming: 4 bases; junction bases outside the gene matches: 14. Germline loops: CDR1 KGHDR, CDR2 SFDVKD. The DNA of the CDR3 is TGTGCCACCAGTGAACCCACCCGGGACAGCGTAGGCACCGGGGAGCTGTTTTTT. Translated: CATSEPTRDSVGTGELFF.

This clonotype was observed many times. The chain carries TRBV20-1 and TRBJ2-7, with 9 bases fitting TRBD2. Germline V CDR1 and CDR2: DFQATT, SNEGSKA (reference sequence). The CDR3 loop spans 15 amino acids. V lost 0 bases, J lost 4 bases, and 7 bases stayed unmatched. CDR3 in amino acids: CSARDYKREDYEQYV. The CDR3 DNA reads TGCAGTGCTAGAGATTACAAGCGGGAGGATTACGAGCAGTACGTC.

This clonotype was recorded a few times. V usage is TRBV7-2 and J usage is TRBJ2-3; 10 nucleotides align to TRBD2. The CDR3 sequence is 16 residues long. After removal of 0 bases from V and 5 bases from J, the junction contained 5 bases not matched to a gene. Germline CDR1 is SGHTA and CDR2 is FQGNSA. The CDR3 loop reads CASSLALAGAVDTQYF. The CDR3 bases are TGTGCCAGCAGCTTAGCCCTAGCGGGAGCAGTAGATACGCAGTATTTT. The whole variable domain, filled in from reference TRBV7-2 and TRBJ2-3, reads GAGVSQSPSNKVTEKGKDVELRCDPISGHTALYWYRQSLGQGLEFLIYFQGNSAPDKSGLPSDRFSAERTGGSVSTLTIQRTQQEDSAVYLCASSLALAGAVDTQYFGPGTRLTVL.

The sample holds many counts of this clonotype. The chain joins TRBV11-2 to TRBJ2-1; 8 bases agree with TRBD2. J was trimmed by 5 bases and V by 5 bases; bases with no gene match: 17. Germline V gene sequence: CDR1 SGHAT, CDR2 FQNNGV. CDR3 length: 18 amino acids. Here the CDR3 DNA reads TGTGCCAGCAGCCAAGTGGGCAGAAGGAGCGGGAGCCACAATGAGCAGTTCTTC. Protein product: CASSQVGRRSGSHNEQFF.

This clonotype was seen only a few times. The chain carries TRBV10-2 and TRBJ1-4, with 7 bases identical to TRBD1. CDR1 and CDR2 (germline): WSHSY, SAAADI. Unmatched junction bases numbered 10, after V lost 6 bases and J lost 0 bases. CDR3 size: 17 residues. The CDR3 spells CASSSGTADATNEKLFF. CDR3 nucleotides: TGCGCCAGCAGCTCCGGGACAGCCGATGCAACTAATGAAAAACTGTTTTTT.

This clonotype has a count of ten or more. The V and J genes are TRBV24-1 and TRBJ2-5, with D possibly matching TRBD2 (5 bases). This CDR3 is 13 amino acids long. Germline loops: CDR1 KGHDR, CDR2 SFDVKD. V gave up 4 bases and J gave up 5 bases, with 10 bases separating them. The CDR3, as DNA: TGTGCCACCAGTGACCCAGGCGGGGAGACCCAGTACTTC. Residues: CATSDPGGETQYF.

The chain carries TRBV7-2 and TRBJ2-3, with 8 positions matching TRBD2. The trim removed 2 bases at V and 3 bases at J, leaving 4 bases unmatched. CDR3 length: 15 amino acids. CDR1 is SGHTA and CDR2 is FQGNSA in the germline V gene. The CDR3 loop reads CASSLTAGGTDTQYF. The CDR3 DNA follows: TGTGCCAGCAGCTTAACGGCGGGAGGTACAGATACGCAGTATTTT.

This clonotype was recorded many times. The chain links TRBV12-3 or TRBV12-4 to TRBJ2-1; possibly TRBD1 for D (6 bases). The CDR3 loop spans 13 amino acids. The V end was cut by 2 bases, the J end by 10 bases, with 12 bases between. The CDR3 DNA sequence: TGTGCCAGCAGTTTAAGACAGGACACGGAGCAGTTCTTC. This codes for CASSLRQDTEQFF.

This chain links TRBV11-2 with TRBJ2-3; TRBD2 aligns across 11 bases. V shed 1 base, J shed 5 bases, and the junction held 2 bases outside the gene matches. Germline CDR1 and CDR2: SGHAT and FQNNGV. The length of the CDR3 is 15 residues. The CDR3 sequence is CASSLGLAGIDTQYF. CDR3 coding DNA: TGTGCCAGCAGCTTAGGACTAGCGGGAATAGATACGCAGTATTTT. Variable domain in full (rest from reference TRBV11-2 and TRBJ2-3): EAGVAQSPRYKIIEKRQSVAFWCNPISGHATLYWYQQILGQGPKLLIQFQNNGVVDDSQLPKDRFSAERLKGVDSTLKIQPAKLEDSAVYLCASSLGLAGIDTQYFGPGTRLTVL.

This clonotype was recorded at least ten times. The J gene is TRBJ1-1, the V gene TRBV7-9; no definite D call. Trimming cost V 5 bases and J 7 bases, with 17 bases left between them. This CDR3 comprises 14 residues. Looked up from germline, CDR1 is SEHNR and CDR2 is FQNEAQ (reference sequence). The CDR3 sequence: CASSGAQTAFEAFF. DNA of the CDR3: TGTGCCAGCAGCGGTGCCCAAACAGCCTTTGAAGCTTTCTTT. The full variable domain, its missing parts supplied by reference TRBV7-9 and TRBJ1-1, is DTGVSQNPRHKITKRGQNVTFRCDPISEHNRLYWYRQTLGQGPEFLTYFQNEAQLEKSRLLSDRFSAERPKGSFSTLEIQRTEQGDSAMYLCASSGAQTAFEAFFGQGTRLTVV.

At least ten counts were recorded for this clonotype. The CDR3 here is CSVVVPYTDTQYF. DNA for the CDR3: TGCAGCGTTGTGGTGCCGTACACAGATACGCAGTATTTT. The V gene is TRBV29-1, the J gene TRBJ2-3; D unclear. The V gene lost 4 bases and the J gene lost 2 bases, with 10 bases spanning the gap. The CDR3 has 13 amino acids. Germline V gene sequence: CDR1 SQVTM, CDR2 ANQGSEA.

This clonotype was observed a handful of times. The V gene is TRBV9, the J gene TRBJ1-5, with no clear D. With 0 bases removed from V and 4 bases from J, the gap between germline ends came to 8 bases. The CDR3 covers 14 residues. From germline, CDR1 is SGDLS and CDR2 YYNGEE. The CDR3 nucleotides are TGTGCCAGCAGCGTAGATACGGGAAATCAGCCCCAGCATTTT. Its protein is CASSVDTGNQPQHF.

V is TRBV13 and J is TRBJ2-5; tentatively, D is TRBD1 (6 bases). The V end lost 5 bases, the J end lost 7 bases, and 17 bases lay between the germline ends. Germline CDR1 PRHDT, CDR2 FYEKMQ (reference sequence). The CDR3 has 14 residues. The CDR3, as DNA: TGTGCCAGCAGCGTGGGGGACACGGCAGGGACCCAGTACTTC. This translates into CASSVGDTAGTQYF.

The rearrangement uses TRBV7-2 and TRBJ2-5; 9 bases are a match to TRBD2. This CDR3 is built from 15 residues. Unmatched junction bases numbered 5, after V lost 3 bases and J lost 3 bases. Per germline, CDR1 SGHTA and CDR2 FQGNSA. CDR3 nucleotides: TGTGCCAGCAGCTTGAGCGGGGGGATAGAAGAGACCCAGTACTTC. This sequence encodes CASSLSGGIEETQYF.

CDR3 region: CASSLVAGEKLFF. The CDR3 DNA follows: TGTGCCAGCAGCTTAGTTGCGGGTGAAAAACTGTTTTTT. The chain carries TRBV7-9 and TRBJ1-4; no clear D. The germline V gene encodes CDR1 SEHNR and CDR2 FQNEAQ (reference sequence). The CDR3 totals 13 residues. The V end lost 1 base, the J end lost 7 bases, and 7 bases lay between the germline ends.

The sample holds many counts of this clonotype. The V gene is TRBV5-1, the J gene TRBJ2-5; D could derive from TRBD1 or TRBD2 (5 bases each). V lost 0 bases and J lost 5, with 14 bases in between. Germline values: CDR1 SGHRS, CDR2 YFSETQ. The CDR3 extends over 15 amino acids. The CDR3 is CASSLAGARGETQYF. Written as DNA, the CDR3 is TGCGCCAGCAGCTTGGCCGGGGCTCGAGGCGAGACCCAGTACTTC. Variable domain in full (rest from reference TRBV5-1 and TRBJ2-5): KAGVTQTPRYLIKTRGQQVTLSCSPISGHRSVSWYQQTPGQGLQFLFEYFSETQRNKGNFPGRFSGRQFSNSRSEMNVSTLELGDSALYLCASSLAGARGETQYFGPGTRLLVL.

This clonotype showed up many times. The chain recombines TRBV27 with TRBJ2-2; D remains unclear. The V gene's germline CDR1 is MNHEY and CDR2 SMNVEV (reference sequence). The CDR3 totals 17 residues. Trimming stripped 6 bases from V and 0 bases from J, with 17 bases between. The CDR3 DNA reads TGTGCCAGCAGCCCTTCAACTCAAAGCACGAACACCGGGGAGCTGTTTTTT. This sequence encodes CASSPSTQSTNTGELFF.

This clonotype was counted many times. This sequence joins TRBV4-1 and TRBJ2-1; tentatively, D is TRBD2 (5 bases). The V and J ends lost 0 bases and 6 bases respectively, with 15 bases between them. CDR3 length: 16 residues. From germline, CDR1 is MGHRA and CDR2 YSYEKL. The CDR3 loop reads CASSQEWSSSRNEQFF. The CDR3 bases are TGCGCCAGCAGCCAAGAATGGTCTAGCAGCCGCAATGAGCAGTTCTTC.

This clonotype was seen repeatedly, ten times or more. The chain uses TRBV7-9 and TRBJ2-2; the D is unclear. CDR1 and CDR2 (germline): SEHNR, FQNEAQ (reference sequence). V was shortened by 3 bases and J by 1 base, with 12 bases between the two germline ends. The CDR3 is 16 amino acids. DNA of the CDR3: TGTGCCAGCAGCTTCCGTTCCGGAAAGAACACCGGGGAGCTGTTTTTT. Translated: CASSFRSGKNTGELFF.

CDR3 loop: CASSPTFGVHEQYF. The CDR3, as DNA: TGTGCCAGCAGTCCCACCTTCGGGGTACACGAGCAGTACTTC. The chain carries TRBV9 and TRBJ2-7, with D tentatively TRBD2 (5 bases). The CDR3 length is 14 residues. The V and J ends lost 5 bases and 5 bases respectively, with 17 bases between them. Germline CDR1 and CDR2: SGDLS and YYNGEE.